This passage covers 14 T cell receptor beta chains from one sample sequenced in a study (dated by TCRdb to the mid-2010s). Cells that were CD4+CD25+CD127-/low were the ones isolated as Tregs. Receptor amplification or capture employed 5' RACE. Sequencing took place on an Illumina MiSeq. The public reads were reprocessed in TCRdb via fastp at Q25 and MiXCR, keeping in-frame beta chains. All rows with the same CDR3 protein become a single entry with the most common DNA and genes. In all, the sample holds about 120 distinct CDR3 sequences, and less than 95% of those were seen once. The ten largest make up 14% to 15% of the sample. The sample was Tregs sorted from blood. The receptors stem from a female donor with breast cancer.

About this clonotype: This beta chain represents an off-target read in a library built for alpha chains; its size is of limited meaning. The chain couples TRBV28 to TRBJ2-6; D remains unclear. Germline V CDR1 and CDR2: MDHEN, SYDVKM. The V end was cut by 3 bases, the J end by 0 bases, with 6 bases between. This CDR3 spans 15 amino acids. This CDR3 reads CASSLSSSGANVLTF. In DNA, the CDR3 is TGTGCCAGCAGTTTGAGTAGCTCTGGGGCCAACGTCCTGACTTTC.

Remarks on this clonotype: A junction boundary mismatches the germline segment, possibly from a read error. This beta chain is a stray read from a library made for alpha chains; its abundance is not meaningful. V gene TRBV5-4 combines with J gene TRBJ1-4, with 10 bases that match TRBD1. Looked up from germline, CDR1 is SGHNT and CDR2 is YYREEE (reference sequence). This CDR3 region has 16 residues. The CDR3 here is CASSSGQGGTNGKLFF. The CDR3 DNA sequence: TGTGCCAGCAGTTCCGGACAGGGGGGGACTAATGGAAAACTGTTTTTT. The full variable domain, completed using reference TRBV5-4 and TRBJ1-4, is ETGVTQSPTHLIKTRGQQVTLRCSSQSGHNTVSWYQQALGQGPQFIFQYYREEENGRGNFPPRFSGLQFPNYSSELNVNALELDDSALYLCASSSGQGGTNGKLFFGSGTQLSVL.

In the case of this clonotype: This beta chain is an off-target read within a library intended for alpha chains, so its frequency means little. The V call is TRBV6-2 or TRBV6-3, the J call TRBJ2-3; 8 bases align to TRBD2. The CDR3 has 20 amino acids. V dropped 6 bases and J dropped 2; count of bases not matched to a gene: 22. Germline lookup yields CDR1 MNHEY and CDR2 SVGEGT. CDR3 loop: CASSRSGGFLFERATDTQYF. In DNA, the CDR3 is TGTGCCAGCAGCCGGTCGGGAGGGTTTCTGTTCGAAAGGGCCACAGATACGCAGTATTTT.

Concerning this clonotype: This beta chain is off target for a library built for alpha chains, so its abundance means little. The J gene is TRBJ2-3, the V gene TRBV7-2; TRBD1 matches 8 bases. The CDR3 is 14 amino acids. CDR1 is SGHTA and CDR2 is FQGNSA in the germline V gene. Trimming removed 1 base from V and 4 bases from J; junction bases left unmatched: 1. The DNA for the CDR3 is TGTGCCAGCAGCTTAGTACAGGGGGCAGATACGCAGTATTTT. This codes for CASSLVQGADTQYF.

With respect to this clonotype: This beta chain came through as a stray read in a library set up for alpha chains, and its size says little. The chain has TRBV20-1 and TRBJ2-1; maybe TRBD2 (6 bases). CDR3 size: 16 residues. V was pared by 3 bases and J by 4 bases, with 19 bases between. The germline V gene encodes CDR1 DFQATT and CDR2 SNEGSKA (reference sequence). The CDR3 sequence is CSASKPRGLVYNEQFF. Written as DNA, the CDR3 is TGCAGTGCTAGCAAGCCTAGGGGACTCGTTTACAATGAGCAGTTCTTC.

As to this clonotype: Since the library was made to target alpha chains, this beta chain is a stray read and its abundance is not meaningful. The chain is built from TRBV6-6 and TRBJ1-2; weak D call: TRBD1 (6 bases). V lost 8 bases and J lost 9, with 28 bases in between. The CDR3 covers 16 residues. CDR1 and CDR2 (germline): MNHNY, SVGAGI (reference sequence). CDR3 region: CASLDAGVPVPYRYTF. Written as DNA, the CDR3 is TGTGCCAGCCTAGATGCAGGGGTCCCAGTCCCTTATCGCTACACCTTC.

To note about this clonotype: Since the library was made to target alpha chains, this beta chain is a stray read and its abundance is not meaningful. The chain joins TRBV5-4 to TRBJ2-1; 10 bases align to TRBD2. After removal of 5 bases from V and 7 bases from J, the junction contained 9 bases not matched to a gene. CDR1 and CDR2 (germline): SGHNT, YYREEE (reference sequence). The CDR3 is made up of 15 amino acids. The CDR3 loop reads CASSLDQAGGNEQFF. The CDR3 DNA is TGTGCCAGCAGTCTAGATCAAGCGGGAGGGAATGAGCAGTTCTTC.

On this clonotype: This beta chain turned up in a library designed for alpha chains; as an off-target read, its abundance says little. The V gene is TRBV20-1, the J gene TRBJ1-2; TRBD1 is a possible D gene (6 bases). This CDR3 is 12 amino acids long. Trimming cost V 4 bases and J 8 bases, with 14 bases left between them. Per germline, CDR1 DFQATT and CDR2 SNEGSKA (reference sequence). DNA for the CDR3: TGCAGTGCTACCGACAGGTCTACGGGCTACACCTTC. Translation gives CSATDRSTGYTF.

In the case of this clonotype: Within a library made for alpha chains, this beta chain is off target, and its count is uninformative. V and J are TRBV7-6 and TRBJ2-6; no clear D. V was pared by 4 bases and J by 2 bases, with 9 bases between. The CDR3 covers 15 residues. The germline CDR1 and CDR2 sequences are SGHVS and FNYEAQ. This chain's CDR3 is CASSSVNTGANVLTF. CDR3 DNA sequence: TGTGCCAGCAGCTCTGTGAACACTGGGGCCAACGTCCTGACTTTC.

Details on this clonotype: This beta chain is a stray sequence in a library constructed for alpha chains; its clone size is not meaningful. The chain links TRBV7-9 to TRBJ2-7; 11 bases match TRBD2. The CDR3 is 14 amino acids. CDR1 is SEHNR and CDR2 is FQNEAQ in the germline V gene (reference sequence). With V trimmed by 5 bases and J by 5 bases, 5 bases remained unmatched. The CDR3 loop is CASSHTSGGDEQYF. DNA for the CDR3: TGTGCCAGCAGCCATACTAGCGGGGGAGACGAGCAGTACTTC.

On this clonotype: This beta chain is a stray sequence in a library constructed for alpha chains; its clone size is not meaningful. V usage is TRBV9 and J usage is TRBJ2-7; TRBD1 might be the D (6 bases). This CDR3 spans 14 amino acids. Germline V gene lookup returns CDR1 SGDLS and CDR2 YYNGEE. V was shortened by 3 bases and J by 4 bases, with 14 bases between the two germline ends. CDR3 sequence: CASSDRVDGYEQYF. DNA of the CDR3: TGTGCCAGCAGCGACAGGGTCGACGGGTACGAGCAGTACTTC.

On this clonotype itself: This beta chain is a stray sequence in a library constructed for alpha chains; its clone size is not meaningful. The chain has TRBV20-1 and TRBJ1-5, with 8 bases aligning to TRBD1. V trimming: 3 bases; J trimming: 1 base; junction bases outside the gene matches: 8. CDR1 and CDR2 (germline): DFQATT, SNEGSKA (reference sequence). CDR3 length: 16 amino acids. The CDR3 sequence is CSASPSTGESNQPQHF. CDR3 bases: TGCAGTGCTAGCCCGTCGACAGGGGAGAGCAATCAGCCCCAGCATTTT.

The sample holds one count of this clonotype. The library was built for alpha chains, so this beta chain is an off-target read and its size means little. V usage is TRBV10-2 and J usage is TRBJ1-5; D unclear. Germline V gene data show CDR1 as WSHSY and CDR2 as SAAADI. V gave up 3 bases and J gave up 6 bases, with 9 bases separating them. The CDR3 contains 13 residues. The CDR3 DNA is TGCGCCAGCAGTGATTTTCAACGTCAGCCCCAGCATTTT. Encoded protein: CASSDFQRQPQHF.

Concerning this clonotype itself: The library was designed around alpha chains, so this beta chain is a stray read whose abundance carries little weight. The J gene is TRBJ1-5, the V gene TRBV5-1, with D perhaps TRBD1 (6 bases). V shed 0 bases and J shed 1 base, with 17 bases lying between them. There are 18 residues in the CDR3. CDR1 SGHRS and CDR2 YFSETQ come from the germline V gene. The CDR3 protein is CASSLAVKAGVSNQPQHF. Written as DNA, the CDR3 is TGCGCCAGCAGCTTGGCCGTTAAGGCAGGGGTGAGCAATCAGCCCCAGCATTTT.